A selection of T cell receptor beta chains follows, all from one sample in a study of blood T cells in healthy people across ages. TCRdb reprocessed the 5' RACE reads with MiXCR, giving one entry per CDR3 protein. The table lists 600,000 or so distinct CDR3 sequences, about 30% of them singletons. Sequenced sample: blood. These receptors all come from a woman older than 75 in good health. The CDR3 runs from the conserved cysteine through the conserved F or W. The order of the fields is D gene, V gene, J gene, clone size, CDR3 protein, CDR3 DNA. A D gene is named only where the DNA matches it firmly. Size is stated for part of the rows, as once, few or many counts, or as a class when the clone is expanded.

d_call: -; v_call: TRBV2; j_call: TRBJ2-3; clone_size: many; cdr3_aa: CASSDGDTTDTQYF; cdr3_nt: TGTGCCAGCAGTGACGGAGACACCACAGATACGCAGTATTTT
d_call: -; v_call: TRBV30; j_call: TRBJ2-3; clone_size: few; cdr3_aa: CAWSRDPGDTQYF; cdr3_nt: TGTGCCTGGAGTAGGGACCCAGGGGATACGCAGTATTTT
d_call: TRBD2; v_call: TRBV7-9; j_call: TRBJ2-7; clone_size: many; cdr3_aa: CASSFSLAGGLEQYF; cdr3_nt: TGTGCCAGCAGCTTCAGCCTAGCGGGGGGGCTCGAGCAGTACTTC
d_call: TRBD2; v_call: TRBV3-1; j_call: TRBJ2-7; clone_size: many; cdr3_aa: CASSQGGSGGVYEQYF; cdr3_nt: TGTGCCAGCAGCCAAGGCGGAAGCGGGGGGGTCTACGAGCAGTACTTC
d_call: -; v_call: TRBV28; j_call: TRBJ2-5; clone_size: many; cdr3_aa: CASSRGAAQETQYF; cdr3_nt: TGTGCCAGCAGTCGAGGGGCAGCTCAAGAGACCCAGTACTTC
d_call: -; v_call: TRBV9; j_call: TRBJ2-1; clone_size: few; cdr3_aa: CASSVGPGAGYNEQFF; cdr3_nt: TGTGCCAGCAGCGTAGGTCCGGGGGCGGGCTACAATGAGCAGTTCTTC
d_call: TRBD2; v_call: TRBV20-1; j_call: TRBJ2-1; clone_size: few; cdr3_aa: CSAIEGGGVGEQFF; cdr3_nt: TGCAGTGCGATTGAGGGCGGGGGGGTAGGTGAGCAGTTCTTC
d_call: -; v_call: TRBV6-2/TRBV6-3; j_call: TRBJ2-1; clone_size: once; cdr3_aa: CASRSGGYLEQFF; cdr3_nt: TGTGCCAGCAGGTCGGGGGGCTACCTCGAGCAGTTCTTC
d_call: -; v_call: TRBV12-3/TRBV12-4; j_call: TRBJ2-7; clone_size: few; cdr3_aa: CASSLGGGQMYEQYF; cdr3_nt: TGTGCCAGCAGCTTAGGGGGGGGACAGATGTACGAGCAGTACTTC
d_call: TRBD1; v_call: TRBV7-2; j_call: TRBJ2-2; clone_size: many; cdr3_aa: CASRGQPHTGELFF; cdr3_nt: TGTGCCAGCAGGGGACAGCCACACACCGGGGAGCTGTTTTTT
d_call: TRBD1; v_call: TRBV19; j_call: TRBJ2-1; clone_size: -; cdr3_aa: CASSTITRTGLYNEQFF; cdr3_nt: TGTGCCAGTAGTACTATTACTCGGACAGGCCTATACAATGAGCAGTTCTTC
d_call: TRBD1; v_call: TRBV6-1; j_call: TRBJ1-5; clone_size: -; cdr3_aa: CASSSGGRQPQHF; cdr3_nt: TGTGCCAGCAGTTCAGGGGGAAGACAGCCCCAGCATTTT
d_call: -; v_call: TRBV5-1; j_call: TRBJ2-2; clone_size: -; cdr3_aa: CASTDGRGATGELFF; cdr3_nt: TGCGCCAGCACCGATGGACGGGGGGCTACCGGGGAGCTGTTTTTT
d_call: TRBD1; v_call: TRBV6-2/TRBV6-3; j_call: TRBJ2-1; clone_size: -; cdr3_aa: CASSNLDRQQFF; cdr3_nt: TGTGCCAGCAGTAATTTGGACAGGCAGCAGTTCTTC
d_call: TRBD2; v_call: TRBV7-3; j_call: TRBJ2-1; clone_size: -; cdr3_aa: CASSFTRLAGGPDEQFF; cdr3_nt: TGTGCCAGCAGCTTTACTCGGCTAGCGGGGGGGCCCGATGAGCAGTTCTTC
d_call: TRBD2; v_call: TRBV7-3; j_call: TRBJ2-3; clone_size: -; cdr3_aa: CASSQSGGGDTQYF; cdr3_nt: TGTGCCAGCAGCCAGAGCGGGGGAGGAGATACGCAGTATTTT
d_call: -; v_call: TRBV30; j_call: TRBJ1-2; clone_size: few; cdr3_aa: CAWRPGGLGYGYTF; cdr3_nt: TGTGCCTGGAGGCCGGGGGGCTTGGGCTATGGCTACACCTTC
d_call: -; v_call: TRBV6-2/TRBV6-3; j_call: TRBJ2-1; clone_size: -; cdr3_aa: CASSYGAREQFF; cdr3_nt: TGTGCCAGCAGTTACGGGGCCCGAGAGCAGTTCTTC
d_call: TRBD2; v_call: TRBV2; j_call: TRBJ2-2; clone_size: -; cdr3_aa: CASRRLARVHTGELFF; cdr3_nt: TGTGCCAGCCGACGACTAGCTCGGGTGCACACCGGGGAGCTGTTTTTT
d_call: -; v_call: TRBV29-1; j_call: TRBJ1-2; clone_size: many; cdr3_aa: CSVDDPGSGYTF; cdr3_nt: TGCAGCGTTGATGACCCAGGGTCTGGCTACACCTTC
d_call: -; v_call: TRBV7-2; j_call: TRBJ2-5; clone_size: many; cdr3_aa: CASSLVGGAWSETQYF; cdr3_nt: TGTGCCAGCAGCTTAGTGGGGGGGGCCTGGTCTGAGACCCAGTACTTC
d_call: TRBD1; v_call: TRBV28; j_call: TRBJ2-1; clone_size: few; cdr3_aa: CACSLARGLTYNEQFF; cdr3_nt: TGTGCCTGCAGTTTGGCCAGGGGGCTGACCTACAATGAGCAGTTCTTC
d_call: -; v_call: TRBV9; j_call: TRBJ2-2; clone_size: few; cdr3_aa: CASSVAPGLTHGELFF; cdr3_nt: TGTGCCAGCAGCGTAGCCCCGGGCCTTACTCACGGGGAGCTGTTTTTT
d_call: TRBD1; v_call: TRBV4-3; j_call: TRBJ1-4; clone_size: few; cdr3_aa: CASSQETGGNEKLFF; cdr3_nt: TGCGCCAGCAGCCAAGAGACAGGGGGAAATGAAAAACTGTTTTTT
d_call: -; v_call: TRBV6-2/TRBV6-3; j_call: TRBJ1-1; clone_size: few; cdr3_aa: CAGRPSRATEAFF; cdr3_nt: TGTGCCGGCCGCCCGAGCAGGGCCACTGAAGCTTTCTTT
d_call: -; v_call: TRBV7-9; j_call: TRBJ1-1; clone_size: many; cdr3_aa: CASTRGGVDTEAFF; cdr3_nt: TGTGCCAGCACCCGAGGAGGGGTCGACACTGAAGCTTTCTTT
d_call: -; v_call: TRBV6-2/TRBV6-3; j_call: TRBJ2-1; clone_size: -; cdr3_aa: CASSAPGQMDWGINEQFF; cdr3_nt: TGTGCCAGCAGTGCGCCGGGACAAATGGACTGGGGAATAAATGAGCAGTTCTTC
d_call: -; v_call: TRBV20-1; j_call: TRBJ1-2; clone_size: many; cdr3_aa: CSARGGSFTGDGYTF; cdr3_nt: TGCAGTGCTAGAGGGGGTTCATTCACGGGGGATGGCTACACCTTC
d_call: -; v_call: TRBV12-3/TRBV12-4; j_call: TRBJ2-3; clone_size: -; cdr3_aa: CASSLLATSTDTQYF; cdr3_nt: TGTGCCAGCAGTTTACTAGCGACTAGCACAGATACGCAGTATTTT
d_call: -; v_call: TRBV20-1; j_call: TRBJ1-2; clone_size: many; cdr3_aa: CSAIWTSGYTF; cdr3_nt: TGCAGTGCTATTTGGACATCAGGCTACACCTTC
d_call: -; v_call: TRBV7-8; j_call: TRBJ1-1; clone_size: -; cdr3_aa: CASSLRQGSNTEAFF; cdr3_nt: TGTGCCAGCAGCTTACGTCAGGGGTCGAACACTGAAGCTTTCTTT
d_call: TRBD1; v_call: TRBV6-6; j_call: TRBJ2-7; clone_size: -; cdr3_aa: CASTGQGAREQYF; cdr3_nt: TGTGCCAGCACCGGACAGGGGGCTCGGGAGCAGTACTTC
d_call: -; v_call: TRBV9; j_call: TRBJ2-5; clone_size: many; cdr3_aa: CASSVTTVLGETQYF; cdr3_nt: TGTGCCAGCAGCGTAACTACAGTACTCGGGGAGACCCAGTACTTC
d_call: TRBD1; v_call: TRBV4-1; j_call: TRBJ2-7; clone_size: many; cdr3_aa: CASSQGLQGTVYEQYF; cdr3_nt: TGCGCCAGCAGCCAAGGCTTACAGGGGACAGTCTACGAGCAGTACTTC
d_call: -; v_call: TRBV7-8; j_call: TRBJ2-1; clone_size: -; cdr3_aa: CASSLGSLSRNNEQFF; cdr3_nt: TGTGCCAGCAGCTTAGGCAGCCTGTCAAGAAACAATGAGCAGTTCTTC
d_call: -; v_call: TRBV5-1; j_call: TRBJ1-1; clone_size: -; cdr3_aa: CASSSRGRTMNTEAFF; cdr3_nt: TGCGCCAGCAGCTCACGGGGCCGGACAATGAACACTGAAGCTTTCTTT
d_call: -; v_call: TRBV6-5; j_call: TRBJ1-1; clone_size: -; cdr3_aa: CASSYSIGEAFF; cdr3_nt: TGTGCCAGCAGTTACTCGATCGGAGAAGCTTTCTTT
d_call: -; v_call: TRBV4-3; j_call: TRBJ1-4; clone_size: -; cdr3_aa: CASSHPVGGTNEKLFF; cdr3_nt: TGCGCCAGCAGCCACCCCGTAGGAGGGACTAATGAAAAACTGTTTTTT
d_call: -; v_call: TRBV29-1; j_call: TRBJ1-6; clone_size: many; cdr3_aa: CSASDGNSPLHF; cdr3_nt: TGCAGCGCGAGCGACGGGAATTCACCCCTCCACTTT
d_call: -; v_call: TRBV12-3/TRBV12-4; j_call: TRBJ2-4; clone_size: -; cdr3_aa: CASSSTGIQNIQYF; cdr3_nt: TGTGCCAGCAGTAGTACAGGGATCCAAAACATTCAGTACTTC
d_call: -; v_call: TRBV7-9; j_call: TRBJ2-3; clone_size: many; cdr3_aa: CASSSTRGLSTDTQYF; cdr3_nt: TGTGCCAGCAGCTCCACGAGAGGACTCAGCACAGATACGCAGTATTTT
d_call: -; v_call: TRBV30; j_call: TRBJ1-5; clone_size: few; cdr3_aa: CAWSPFSGPQHF; cdr3_nt: TGTGCCTGGAGTCCCTTCTCGGGGCCCCAGCATTTT
d_call: TRBD1; v_call: TRBV28; j_call: TRBJ1-4; clone_size: -; cdr3_aa: CASSTAGTGEEKLFF; cdr3_nt: TGTGCCAGCAGTACCGCCGGGACAGGGGAAGAAAAACTGTTTTTT
d_call: -; v_call: TRBV28; j_call: TRBJ2-7; clone_size: -; cdr3_aa: CASSPNLYRVSYEQYF; cdr3_nt: TGTGCCAGCAGTCCTAACCTCTACAGGGTATCCTACGAGCAGTACTTC
d_call: -; v_call: TRBV5-1; j_call: TRBJ2-3; clone_size: -; cdr3_aa: CASSLVPSGQDTQYF; cdr3_nt: TGCGCCAGCAGCTTGGTGCCTAGCGGACAGGATACGCAGTATTTT
d_call: TRBD1; v_call: TRBV5-1; j_call: TRBJ2-5; clone_size: -; cdr3_aa: CASLNPGTGNTQYF; cdr3_nt: TGCGCCAGCCTAAATCCCGGGACAGGGAATACCCAGTACTTC
d_call: -; v_call: TRBV27; j_call: TRBJ1-2; clone_size: -; cdr3_aa: CASSSPASSGNYGHTF; cdr3_nt: TGTGCCAGCAGTTCACCAGCATCATCGGGGAACTATGGCCACACCTTC
d_call: TRBD1; v_call: TRBV28; j_call: TRBJ2-2; clone_size: few; cdr3_aa: CASSSTGRGGELFF; cdr3_nt: TGTGCCAGCAGTTCGACAGGGAGAGGCGGGGAGCTGTTTTTT